This T cell receptor beta chain is drawn from a study of blood T cells in healthy people across ages. With a J-beta primer mix and a sample-barcoded 5' primer, a second PCR ran about 7 to 12 cycles. Per-sample output comprised a minimum of 2.5 million paired-end reads containing CDR3. TCRdb reanalysed the 5' RACE reads using MiXCR and keeps one entry per CDR3 protein. Of fewer than 900,000 distinct CDR3 sequences listed, roughly 45% are singletons. This clonotype was observed a few times. Its cognate antigen is unknown. Overall study findings and caveats: A roughly linear age-dependent decrease characterized TCR beta diversity per million T cells. Estimates of total diversity, which came from one million sequenced T cells, were considered to be underestimates.

Between the trimmed V and J ends, which lost 7 bases and 4 bases, there was a span of 11 bases. The germline V gene encodes CDR1 MNHEY and CDR2 SVGEGT. CDR3 size: 13 residues. The source of this sequence is an older woman in good health. The sample comprised blood. The J gene is TRBJ2-1, the V gene TRBV6-2 or TRBV6-3; D is unclear. CDR3: CASKSLRYNEQFF. The CDR3 DNA follows: TGTGCCAGCAAAAGCCTTCGATACAATGAGCAGTTCTTC.